This TCR beta chain was obtained from a study of cytomegalovirus exposure and HLA in healthy donors. Study outcomes and limitations: Other equally common chains were less clonally expanded than HLA-associated TCR beta chains, a later analysis showed.

The sample holds a few counts of this clone. Its cognate antigen is unknown. The V gene end was trimmed by 7 bases and the J gene end by 5 bases; junction bases not matched to a gene: 15. The CDR3 has 16 residues. Germline V CDR1 and CDR2: SGHRS, YFSETQ. PCR used 60 Vbeta primers and 13 Jbeta primers. In the authors' methods: Counted up in a later analysis, unique TCR beta chains came to 60 million to 95 million, with about 9.9 million shared. The protocol was immunoSEQ multiplex PCR, while the TCRdb copy is restricted to in-frame clones and leaves out a portion. D and trimming were read from the DNA, whereas the V and J calls and clone size are those reported in that table. The sample lists approximately 110,000 clones, roughly 85% occurring once.

Sequencing was performed on PBMCs. The chain recombines TRBV5-1 with TRBJ2-3; 8 bases map to TRBD2. The TCR was taken from a woman aged 40 to 50 in good health and CMV-seronegative. In DNA form, the CDR3 reads TGCGCCAGCGCCCGGGCGGGGGGCAACCTGGGAGATACGCAGTATTTT. It is translated as CASARAGGNLGDTQYF.